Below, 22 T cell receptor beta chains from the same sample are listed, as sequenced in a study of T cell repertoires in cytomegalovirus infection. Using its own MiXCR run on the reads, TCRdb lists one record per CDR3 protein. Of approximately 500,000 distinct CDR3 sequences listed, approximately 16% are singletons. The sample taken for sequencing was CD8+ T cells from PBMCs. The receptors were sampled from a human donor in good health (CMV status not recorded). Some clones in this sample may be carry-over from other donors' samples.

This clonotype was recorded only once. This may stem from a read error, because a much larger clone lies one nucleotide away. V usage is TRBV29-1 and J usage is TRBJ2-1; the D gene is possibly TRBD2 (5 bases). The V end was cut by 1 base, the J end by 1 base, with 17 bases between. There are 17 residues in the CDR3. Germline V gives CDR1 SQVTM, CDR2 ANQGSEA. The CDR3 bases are TGCAGCGTTGAAGTCCCCGGGGAAAGCAGGTCCTACAATGAGCAGTTCTTC. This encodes CSVEVPGESRSYNEQFF.

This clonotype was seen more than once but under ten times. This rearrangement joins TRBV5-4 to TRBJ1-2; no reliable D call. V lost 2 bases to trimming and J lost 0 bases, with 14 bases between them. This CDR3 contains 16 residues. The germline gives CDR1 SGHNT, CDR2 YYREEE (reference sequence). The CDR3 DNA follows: TGTGCCAGCAGCTTTAAACGGGAGAAGGCTAACTATGGCTACACCTTC. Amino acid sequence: CASSFKREKANYGYTF.

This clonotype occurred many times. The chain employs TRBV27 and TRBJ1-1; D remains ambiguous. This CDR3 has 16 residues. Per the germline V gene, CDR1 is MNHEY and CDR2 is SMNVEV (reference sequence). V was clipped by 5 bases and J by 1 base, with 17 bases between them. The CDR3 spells CASSPPGGYSNTEAFF. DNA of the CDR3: TGTGCCAGCAGTCCGCCGGGAGGATACTCGAACACTGAAGCTTTCTTT.

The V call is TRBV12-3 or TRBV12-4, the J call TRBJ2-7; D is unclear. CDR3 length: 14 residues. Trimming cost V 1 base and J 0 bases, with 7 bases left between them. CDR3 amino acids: CASSLVQISYEQYF. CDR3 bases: TGTGCCAGCAGTTTAGTCCAGATCTCCTACGAGCAGTACTTC.

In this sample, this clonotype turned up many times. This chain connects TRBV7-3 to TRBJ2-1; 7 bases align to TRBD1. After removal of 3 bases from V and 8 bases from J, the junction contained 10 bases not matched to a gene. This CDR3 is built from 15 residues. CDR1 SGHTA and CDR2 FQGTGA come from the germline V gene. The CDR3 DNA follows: TGTGCCAGCAGCTTGGGCCAGGGGGTCGGTGATGAGCAGTTCTTC. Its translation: CASSLGQGVGDEQFF.

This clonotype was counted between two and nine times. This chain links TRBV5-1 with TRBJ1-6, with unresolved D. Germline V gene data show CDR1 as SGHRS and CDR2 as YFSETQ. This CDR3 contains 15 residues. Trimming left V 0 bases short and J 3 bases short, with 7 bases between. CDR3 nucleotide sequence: TGCGCCAGCAGCTTGGGGGATTTCTATAATTCACCCCTCCACTTT. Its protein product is CASSLGDFYNSPLHF.

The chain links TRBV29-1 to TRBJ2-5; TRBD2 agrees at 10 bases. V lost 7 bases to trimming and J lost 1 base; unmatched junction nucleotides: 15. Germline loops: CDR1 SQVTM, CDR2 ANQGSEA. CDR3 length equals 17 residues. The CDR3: CSGGRLAGPTSQETQYF. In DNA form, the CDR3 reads TGCAGCGGAGGGCGACTAGCGGGTCCAACGTCCCAAGAGACCCAGTACTTC. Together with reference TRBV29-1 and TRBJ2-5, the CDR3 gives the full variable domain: SAVISQKPSRDICQRGTSLTIQCQVDSQVTMMFWYRQQPGQSLTLIATANQGSEATYESGFVIDKFPISRPNLTFSTLTVSNMSPEDSSIYLCSGGRLAGPTSQETQYFGPGTRLLVL.

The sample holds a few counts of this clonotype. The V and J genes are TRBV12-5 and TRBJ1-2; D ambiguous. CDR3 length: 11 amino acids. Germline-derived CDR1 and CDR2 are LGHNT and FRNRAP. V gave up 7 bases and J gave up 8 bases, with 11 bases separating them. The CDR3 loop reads CASAGFRGYTF. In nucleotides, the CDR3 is TGTGCTAGTGCAGGCTTTAGAGGCTACACCTTC.

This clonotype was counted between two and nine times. CDR3 DNA: TGCAGCGTGGACTCCGGATACAATGAGCAGTTCTTC. This gives the protein CSVDSGYNEQFF. The V and J genes are TRBV29-1 and TRBJ2-1; possible D gene TRBD2, 5 bases. V shed 6 bases and J shed 4 bases, with 10 bases lying between them. The germline gives CDR1 SQVTM, CDR2 ANQGSEA. This CDR3 is 12 amino acids long.

The CDR3, as DNA: TGTGCCACCAGCAGAGTAGCGGGGAACTACGAGCAGTACTTC. As protein: CATSRVAGNYEQYF. The chain carries TRBV15 and TRBJ2-7; 8 bases are shared with TRBD2. This CDR3 is built from 14 residues. Germline V gene data show CDR1 as LNHNV and CDR2 as YYDKDF (reference sequence). The V gene end was trimmed by 1 base and the J gene end by 3 bases; junction bases not matched to a gene: 2. Based on the CDR3 plus reference TRBV15 and TRBJ2-7, the full variable domain is DAMVIQNPRYQVTQFGKPVTLSCSQTLNHNVMYWYQQKSSQAPKLLFHYYDKDFNNEADTPDNFQSRRPNTSFCFLDIRSPGLGDTAMYLCATSRVAGNYEQYFGPGTRLTVT.

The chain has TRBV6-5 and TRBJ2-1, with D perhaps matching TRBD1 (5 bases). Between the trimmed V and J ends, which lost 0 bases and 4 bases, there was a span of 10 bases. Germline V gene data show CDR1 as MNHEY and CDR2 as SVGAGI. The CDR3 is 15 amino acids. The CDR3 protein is CASSYSRAAYNEQFF. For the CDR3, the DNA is TGTGCCAGCAGTTACTCCAGGGCTGCGTACAATGAGCAGTTCTTC.

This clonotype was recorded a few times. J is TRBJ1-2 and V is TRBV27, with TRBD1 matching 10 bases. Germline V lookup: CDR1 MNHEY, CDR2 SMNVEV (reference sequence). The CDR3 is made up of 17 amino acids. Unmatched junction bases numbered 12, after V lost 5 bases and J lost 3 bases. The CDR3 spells CASSPQTGGGWHYGYTF. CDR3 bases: TGTGCCAGCAGTCCCCAGACAGGGGGCGGCTGGCACTATGGCTACACCTTC.

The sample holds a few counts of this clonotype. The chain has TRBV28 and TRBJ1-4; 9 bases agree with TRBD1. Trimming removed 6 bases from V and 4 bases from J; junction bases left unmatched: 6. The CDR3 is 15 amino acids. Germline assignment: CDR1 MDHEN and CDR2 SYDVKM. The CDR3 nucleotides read TGTGCCAGCAGACCCGGGACAGGGTTTAATGAAAAACTGTTTTTT. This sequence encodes CASRPGTGFNEKLFF. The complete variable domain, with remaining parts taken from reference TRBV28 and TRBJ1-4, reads DVKVTQSSRYLVKRTGEKVFLECVQDMDHENMFWYRQDPGLGLRLIYFSYDVKMKEKGDIPEGYSVSREKKERFSLILESASTNQTSMYLCASRPGTGFNEKLFFGSGTQLSVL.

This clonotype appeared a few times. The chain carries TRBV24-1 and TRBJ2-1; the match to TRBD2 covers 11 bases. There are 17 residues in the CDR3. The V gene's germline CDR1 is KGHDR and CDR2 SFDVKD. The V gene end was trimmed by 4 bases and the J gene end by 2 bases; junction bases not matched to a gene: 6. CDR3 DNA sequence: TGTGCCACCAGTGAATCTAGCGGGAGGAGGACCTACAATGAGCAGTTCTTC. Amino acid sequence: CATSESSGRRTYNEQFF.

The CDR3 sequence is CASFGGRETQYF. CDR3 coding DNA: TGTGCCAGCTTTGGGGGGAGAGAGACCCAGTACTTC. The rearrangement joins TRBV27 to TRBJ2-5, with D perhaps matching TRBD2 (6 bases). CDR3 length equals 12 residues. Germline V gene data show CDR1 as MNHEY and CDR2 as SMNVEV (reference sequence). The V end was cut by 8 bases, the J end by 4 bases, with 11 bases between.

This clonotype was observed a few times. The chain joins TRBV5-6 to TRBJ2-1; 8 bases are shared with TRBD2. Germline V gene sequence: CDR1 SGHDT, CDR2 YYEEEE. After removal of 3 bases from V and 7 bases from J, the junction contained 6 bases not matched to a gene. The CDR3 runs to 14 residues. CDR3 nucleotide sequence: TGTGCCAGCAGCTGGACTAGCTCTTTAAATGAGCAGTTCTTC. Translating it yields CASSWTSSLNEQFF.

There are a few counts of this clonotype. Here the CDR3 DNA reads TGTGCCACCAGCAGAGATTGGAGAGGTGAAAAACTGTTTTTT. This gives the protein CATSRDWRGEKLFF. The V gene is TRBV15, the J gene TRBJ1-4, with D unclear. Per the germline V gene, CDR1 is LNHNV and CDR2 is YYDKDF (reference sequence). The CDR3 length is 14 residues. V lost 0 bases to trimming and J lost 7 bases, with 9 bases between them.

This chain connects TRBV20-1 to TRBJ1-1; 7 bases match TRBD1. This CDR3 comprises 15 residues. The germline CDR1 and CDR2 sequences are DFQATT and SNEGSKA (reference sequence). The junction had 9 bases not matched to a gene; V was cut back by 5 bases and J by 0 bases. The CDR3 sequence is CSALDRRKLNTEAFF. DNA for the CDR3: TGCAGTGCTCTGGACAGGAGAAAATTGAACACTGAAGCTTTCTTT.

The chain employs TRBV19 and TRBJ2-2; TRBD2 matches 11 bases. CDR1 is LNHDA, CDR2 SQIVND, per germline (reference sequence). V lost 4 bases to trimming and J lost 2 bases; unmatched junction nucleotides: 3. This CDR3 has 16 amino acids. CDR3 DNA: TGTGCCAGTAGTAAGAGACTAGCGGGAAACACCGGGGAGCTGTTTTTT. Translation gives CASSKRLAGNTGELFF. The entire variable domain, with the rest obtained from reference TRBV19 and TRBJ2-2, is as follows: DGGITQSPKYLFRKEGQNVTLSCEQNLNHDAMYWYRQDPGQGLRLIYYSQIVNDFQKGDIAEGYSVSREKKESFPLTVTSAQKNPTAFYLCASSKRLAGNTGELFFGEGSRLTVL.

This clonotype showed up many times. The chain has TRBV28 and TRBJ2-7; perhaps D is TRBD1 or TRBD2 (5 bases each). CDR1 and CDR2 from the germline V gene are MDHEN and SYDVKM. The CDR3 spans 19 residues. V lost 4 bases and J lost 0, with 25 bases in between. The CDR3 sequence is CASSSTQVGENRFSYEQYF. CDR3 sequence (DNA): TGTGCCAGCAGTTCCACGCAAGTAGGGGAGAATCGGTTCTCCTACGAGCAGTACTTC. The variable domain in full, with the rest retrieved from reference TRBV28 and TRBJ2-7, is DVKVTQSSRYLVKRTGEKVFLECVQDMDHENMFWYRQDPGLGLRLIYFSYDVKMKEKGDIPEGYSVSREKKERFSLILESASTNQTSMYLCASSSTQVGENRFSYEQYFGPGTRLTVT.

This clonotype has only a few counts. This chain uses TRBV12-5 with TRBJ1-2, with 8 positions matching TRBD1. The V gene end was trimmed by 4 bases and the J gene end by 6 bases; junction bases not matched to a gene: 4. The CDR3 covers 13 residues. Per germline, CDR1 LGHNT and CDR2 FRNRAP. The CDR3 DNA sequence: TGTGCTAGTGGTTCACAGGGGGTTCATGGCTACACCTTC. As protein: CASGSQGVHGYTF. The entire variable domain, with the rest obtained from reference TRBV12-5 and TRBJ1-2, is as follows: DARVTQTPRHKVTEMGQEVTMRCQPILGHNTVFWYRQTMMQGLELLAYFRNRAPLDDSGMPKDRFSAEMPDATLATLKIQPSEPRDSAVYFCASGSQGVHGYTFGSGTRLTVV.

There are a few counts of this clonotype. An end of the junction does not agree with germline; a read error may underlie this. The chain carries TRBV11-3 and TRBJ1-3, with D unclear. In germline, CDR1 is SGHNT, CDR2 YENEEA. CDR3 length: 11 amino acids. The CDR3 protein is CASSLENDTNF. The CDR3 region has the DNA TGTGCCAGCAGCTTAGAAAACGACACAAATTTT.